Sequencing of this T cell receptor beta chain was carried out in a study of neurological immune-mediated disorders. Sequencing runs each generated in excess of 190 million TCR-beta sequences derived from 15-18 subjects. TCRdb passed the 5' RACE reads through MiXCR, listing each CDR3 protein once. The table lists around 67,000 distinct CDR3 sequences, roughly 5.5% of them singletons. Whole-study findings and limits: The greatest TCR clonal expansion occurred in HTLV-1-associated myelopathy and the least in multiple sclerosis, which fell below healthy controls.

This clonotype was detected ten times or more. The target antigen is unknown. The germline CDR1 and CDR2 sequences are LGHNA and YSLEER. Between the trimmed V and J ends, which lost 4 bases and 3 bases, there was a span of 7 bases. The CDR3 runs 13 residues. The sequencing input was PBMCs. This TCR was sampled from a man aged 18-30 years with multiple sclerosis. The rearrangement links TRBV4-3 to TRBJ2-1, with D unresolved. The CDR3 reads CASSRGSYNEQFF. In nucleotides, the CDR3 is TGCGCCAGCAGCCGGGGAAGCTACAATGAGCAGTTCTTC.